The clone carrying this T cell receptor beta chain was seen a single time. Its matching antigen is unknown. This sample is part of a study of cytomegalovirus exposure and HLA in healthy donors. Study-wide results and caveats: Reported results showed that the classifier diagnosed cytomegalovirus status with high specificity and sensitivity.

The germline V and J ends were trimmed by 0 bases and 1 base, with 6 bases remaining between them. The CDR3 runs 15 residues. Germline CDR1 and CDR2: LGHNA and YNFKEQ. Produced via immunoSEQ multiplex PCR; TCRdb's table is partial and in-frame only. The repertoire holds approximately 110,000 clones, with about 90% as singletons. The TCR originated in a woman younger than 35 in good health and CMV-seronegative. The sequencing input was PBMCs. The rearrangement uses TRBV4-2 and TRBJ2-2; D gene ambiguous. The CDR3, as DNA: TGTGCCAGCAGCCAAGATATAGAGAACACCGGGGAGCTGTTTTTT. This codes for CASSQDIENTGELFF.